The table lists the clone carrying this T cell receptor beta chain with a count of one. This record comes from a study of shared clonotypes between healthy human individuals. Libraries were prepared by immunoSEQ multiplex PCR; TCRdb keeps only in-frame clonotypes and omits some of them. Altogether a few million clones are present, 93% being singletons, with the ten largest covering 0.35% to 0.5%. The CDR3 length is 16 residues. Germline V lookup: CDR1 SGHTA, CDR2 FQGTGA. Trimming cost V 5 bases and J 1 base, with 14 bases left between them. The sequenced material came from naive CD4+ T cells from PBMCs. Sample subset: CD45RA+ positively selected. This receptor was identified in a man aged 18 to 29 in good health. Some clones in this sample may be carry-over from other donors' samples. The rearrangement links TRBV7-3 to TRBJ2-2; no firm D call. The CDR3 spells CASSELGLGNTGELFF. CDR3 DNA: TGTGCCAGCAGCGAGCTAGGGTTAGGGAACACCGGGGAGCTGTTTTTT. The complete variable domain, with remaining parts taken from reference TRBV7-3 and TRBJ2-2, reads GAGVSQTPSNKVTEKGKYVELRCDPISGHTALYWYRQSLGQGPEFLIYFQGTGAADDSGLPNDRFFAVRPEGSVSTLKIQRTERGDSAVYLCASSELGLGNTGELFFGEGSRLTVL.